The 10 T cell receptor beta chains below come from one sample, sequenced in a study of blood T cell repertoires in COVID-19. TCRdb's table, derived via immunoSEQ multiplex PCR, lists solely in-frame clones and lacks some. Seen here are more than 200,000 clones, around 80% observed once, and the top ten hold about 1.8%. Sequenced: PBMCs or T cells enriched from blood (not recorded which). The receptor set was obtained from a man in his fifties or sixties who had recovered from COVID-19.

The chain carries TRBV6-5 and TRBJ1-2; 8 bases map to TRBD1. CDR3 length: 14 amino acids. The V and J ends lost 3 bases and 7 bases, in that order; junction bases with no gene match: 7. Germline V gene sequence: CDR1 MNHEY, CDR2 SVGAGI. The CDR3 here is CASSYDRGFGGYTF. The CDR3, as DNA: TGTGCCAGCAGTTATGACAGGGGTTTCGGTGGCTACACCTTC.

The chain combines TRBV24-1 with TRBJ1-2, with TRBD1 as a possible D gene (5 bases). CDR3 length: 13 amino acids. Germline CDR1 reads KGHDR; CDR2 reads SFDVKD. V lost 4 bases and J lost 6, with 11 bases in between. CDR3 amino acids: CATSDLGGDGYTF. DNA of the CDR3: TGTGCCACCAGTGACCTGGGGGGGGATGGCTACACCTTC.

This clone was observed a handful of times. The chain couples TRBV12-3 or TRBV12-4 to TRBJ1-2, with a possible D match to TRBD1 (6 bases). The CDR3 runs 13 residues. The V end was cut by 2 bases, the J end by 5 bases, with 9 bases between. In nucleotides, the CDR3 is TGTGCCAGCAGTTTACGGGACAATTATGGCTACACCTTC. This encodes CASSLRDNYGYTF.

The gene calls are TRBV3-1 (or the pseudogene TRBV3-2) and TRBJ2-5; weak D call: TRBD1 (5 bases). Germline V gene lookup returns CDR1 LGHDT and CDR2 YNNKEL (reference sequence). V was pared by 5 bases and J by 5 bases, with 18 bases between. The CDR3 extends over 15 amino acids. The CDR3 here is CASSTSDTALETQYF. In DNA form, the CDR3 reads TGTGCCAGCAGCACATCGGACACGGCTCTGGAGACCCAGTACTTC.

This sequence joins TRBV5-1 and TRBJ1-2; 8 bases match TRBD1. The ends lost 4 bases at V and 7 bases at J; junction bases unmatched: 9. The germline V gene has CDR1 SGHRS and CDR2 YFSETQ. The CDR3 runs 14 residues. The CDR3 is CASSPGQGSSGYTF. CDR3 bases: TGCGCCAGCAGCCCTGGACAGGGATCGTCTGGCTACACCTTC.

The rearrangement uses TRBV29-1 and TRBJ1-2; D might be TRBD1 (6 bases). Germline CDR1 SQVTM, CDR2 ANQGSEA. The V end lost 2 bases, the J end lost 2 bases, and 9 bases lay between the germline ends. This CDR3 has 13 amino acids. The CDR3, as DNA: TGCAGCGTTGAACGGGACACAAACTATGGCTACACCTTC. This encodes CSVERDTNYGYTF.

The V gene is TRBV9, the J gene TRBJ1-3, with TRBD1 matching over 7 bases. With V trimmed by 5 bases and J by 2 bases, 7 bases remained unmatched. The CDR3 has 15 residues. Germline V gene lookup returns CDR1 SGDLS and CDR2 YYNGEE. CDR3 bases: TGTGCCAGCAGTAAGACACAGGGGCCTGGAAACACCATATATTTT. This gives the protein CASSKTQGPGNTIYF.

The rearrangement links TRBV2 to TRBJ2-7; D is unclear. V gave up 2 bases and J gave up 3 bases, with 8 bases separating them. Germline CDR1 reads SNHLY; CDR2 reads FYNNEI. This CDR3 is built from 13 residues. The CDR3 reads CASSERSLYEQYF. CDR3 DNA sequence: TGTGCCAGCAGTGAACGGAGCCTCTACGAGCAGTACTTC.

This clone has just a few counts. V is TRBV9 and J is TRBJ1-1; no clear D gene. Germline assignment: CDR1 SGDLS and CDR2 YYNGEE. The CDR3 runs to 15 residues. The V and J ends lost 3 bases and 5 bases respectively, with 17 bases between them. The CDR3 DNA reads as TGTGCCAGCAGCGCGAGAGAGGGCCCCCGGACTGAAGCTTTCTTT. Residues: CASSAREGPRTEAFF.

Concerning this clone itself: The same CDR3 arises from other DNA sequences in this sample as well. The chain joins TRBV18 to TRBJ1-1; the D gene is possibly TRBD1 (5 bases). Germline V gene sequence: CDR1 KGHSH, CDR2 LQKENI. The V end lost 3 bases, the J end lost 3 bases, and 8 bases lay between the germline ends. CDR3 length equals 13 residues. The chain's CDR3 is CASSPQGDTEAFF. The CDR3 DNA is TGTGCCAGCTCACCGCAGGGTGACACTGAAGCTTTCTTT.